The T cell receptor (beta chain) described here comes from a study of T cells after somatic rescue of genetic block. V lost 4 bases and J 2 bases, leaving 20 bases between the germline ends. The CDR3 contains 17 residues. Per germline, CDR1 MDHEN and CDR2 SYDVKM. Method: immunoSEQ multiplex PCR; TCRdb's copy keeps in-frame clones and lacks some. The sample lists under 15,000 clones; 71% were seen once. This clonotype was obtained from a boy aged 5 to 17. The J gene is TRBJ1-1, the V gene TRBV28; D gene unclear. The specimen sequenced was peripheral blood mononuclear cells (PBMCs). The CDR3 sequence: CASSSFVLAGVNTEAFF. The CDR3 DNA sequence: TGTGCCAGCAGTTCCTTTGTCTTGGCAGGCGTCAACACTGAAGCTTTCTTT.